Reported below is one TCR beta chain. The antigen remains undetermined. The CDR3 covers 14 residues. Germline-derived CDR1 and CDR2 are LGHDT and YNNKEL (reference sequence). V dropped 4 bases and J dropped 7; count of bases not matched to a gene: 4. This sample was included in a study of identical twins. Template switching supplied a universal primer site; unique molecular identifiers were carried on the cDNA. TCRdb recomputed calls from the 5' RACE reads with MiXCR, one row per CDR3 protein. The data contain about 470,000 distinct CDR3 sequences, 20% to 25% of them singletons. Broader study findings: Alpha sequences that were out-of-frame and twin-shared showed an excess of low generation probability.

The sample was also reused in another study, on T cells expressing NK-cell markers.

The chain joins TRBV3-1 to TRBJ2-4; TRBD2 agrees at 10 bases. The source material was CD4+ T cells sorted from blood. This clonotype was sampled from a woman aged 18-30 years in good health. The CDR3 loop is CASSLVSGGNIQYF. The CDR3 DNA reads TGTGCCAGCAGCCTCGTTAGCGGGGGGAACATTCAGTACTTC.